A single count supports the clone carrying this TCR beta chain. Its target is not known. The CDR3 is 13 residues long. From germline, CDR1 is KGHSH and CDR2 LQKENI. With 3 bases removed from V and 4 bases from J, the gap between germline ends came to 9 bases. The sample is drawn from a study of graft-versus-host responses after intestinal transplantation. Whole-study context: The transplants performed in recipients were multivisceral, liver-intestinal, or isolated intestinal.

Study outcomes and limitations: The authors found GvH clones in recipient marrow, some appearing first in ileum or blood.

The data were produced by immunoSEQ multiplex PCR, yet TCRdb's version contains in-frame clones alone and is incomplete. This sample has some 86,000 clones, with 80% to 95% found just once. The chain is built from TRBV18 and TRBJ1-1, with D perhaps TRBD1 (5 bases). This clonotype was obtained from a human donor who received an intestinal transplant. Material: unstimulated CD8+ T cells sorted from spleen or lymph node cells, obtained before intestinal transplant. DNA of the CDR3: TGTGCCAGCTCACCCAGGGTCCGCACTGAAGCTTTCTTT. It specifies CASSPRVRTEAFF.